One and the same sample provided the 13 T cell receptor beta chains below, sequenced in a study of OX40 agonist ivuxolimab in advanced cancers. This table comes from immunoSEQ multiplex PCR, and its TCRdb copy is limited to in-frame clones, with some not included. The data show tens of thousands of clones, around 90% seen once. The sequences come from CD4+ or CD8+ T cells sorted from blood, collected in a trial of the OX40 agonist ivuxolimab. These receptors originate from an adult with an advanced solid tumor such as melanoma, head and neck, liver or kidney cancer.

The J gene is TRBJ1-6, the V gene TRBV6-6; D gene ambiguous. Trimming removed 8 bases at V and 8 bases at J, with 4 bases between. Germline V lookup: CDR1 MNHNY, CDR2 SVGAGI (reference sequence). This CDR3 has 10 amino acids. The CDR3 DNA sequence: TGTGCCAGCGGAGATTCACCCCTCCACTTT. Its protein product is CASGDSPLHF.

The CDR3 DNA follows: TGTGCCAGCAGTTACTCAGATATGAACACTGAAGCTTTCTTT. Its translation is CASSYSDMNTEAFF. This chain uses TRBV6-6 with TRBJ1-1; D gene uncertain. Per the germline V gene, CDR1 is MNHNY and CDR2 is SVGAGI (reference sequence). The CDR3 runs 14 residues. Trimming pared 0 bases from V and 0 bases from J, leaving 5 bases between.

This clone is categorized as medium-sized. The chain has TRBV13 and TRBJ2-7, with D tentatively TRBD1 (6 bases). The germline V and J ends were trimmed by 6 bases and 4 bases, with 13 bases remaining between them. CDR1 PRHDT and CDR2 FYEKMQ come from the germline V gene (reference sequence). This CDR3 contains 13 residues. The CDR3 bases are TGTGCCAGCAGACCCGCCGACAGGTACGAGCAGTACTTC. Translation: CASRPADRYEQYF.

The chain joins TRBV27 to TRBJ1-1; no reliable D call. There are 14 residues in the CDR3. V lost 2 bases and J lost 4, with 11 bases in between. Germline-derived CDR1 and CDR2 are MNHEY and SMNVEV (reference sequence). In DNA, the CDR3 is TGTGCCAGCAGTTTAAGGACCGGGAGCACTGAAGCTTTCTTT. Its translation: CASSLRTGSTEAFF.

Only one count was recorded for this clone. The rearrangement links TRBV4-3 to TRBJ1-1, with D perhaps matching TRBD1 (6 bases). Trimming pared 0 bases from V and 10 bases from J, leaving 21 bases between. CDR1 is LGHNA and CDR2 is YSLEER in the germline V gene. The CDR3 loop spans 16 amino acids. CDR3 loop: CASSQERGTGLKGAFF. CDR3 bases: TGCGCCAGCAGCCAAGAAAGGGGGACCGGGTTAAAAGGAGCTTTCTTT.

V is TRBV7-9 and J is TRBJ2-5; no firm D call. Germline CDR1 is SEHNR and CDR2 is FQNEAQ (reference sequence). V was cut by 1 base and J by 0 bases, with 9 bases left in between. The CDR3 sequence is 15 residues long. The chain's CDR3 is CASSLVLGNQETQYF. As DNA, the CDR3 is TGTGCCAGCAGCTTAGTTTTAGGGAACCAAGAGACCCAGTACTTC. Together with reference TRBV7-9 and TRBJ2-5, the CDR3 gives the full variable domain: DTGVSQNPRHKITKRGQNVTFRCDPISEHNRLYWYRQTLGQGPEFLTYFQNEAQLEKSRLLSDRFSAERPKGSFSTLEIQRTEQGDSAMYLCASSLVLGNQETQYFGPGTRLLVL.

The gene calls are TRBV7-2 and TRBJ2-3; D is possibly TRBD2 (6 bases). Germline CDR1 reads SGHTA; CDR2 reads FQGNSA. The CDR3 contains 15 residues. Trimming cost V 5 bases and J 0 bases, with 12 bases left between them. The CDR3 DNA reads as TGTGCCAGCAGCCCCTGGGGGGACAGCACAGATACGCAGTATTTT. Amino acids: CASSPWGDSTDTQYF.

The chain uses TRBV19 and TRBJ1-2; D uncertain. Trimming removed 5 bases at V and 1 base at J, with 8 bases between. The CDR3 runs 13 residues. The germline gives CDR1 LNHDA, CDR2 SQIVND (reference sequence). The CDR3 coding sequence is TGTGCCAGTAGTCTCAGCCTTAACTATGGCTACACCTTC. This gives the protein CASSLSLNYGYTF.

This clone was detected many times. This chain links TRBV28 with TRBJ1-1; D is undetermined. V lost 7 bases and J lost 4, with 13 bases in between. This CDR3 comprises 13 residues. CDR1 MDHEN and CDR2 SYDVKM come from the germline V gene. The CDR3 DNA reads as TGTGCCAGCATGAGGGTTTCGGGCACTGAAGCTTTCTTT. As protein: CASMRVSGTEAFF.

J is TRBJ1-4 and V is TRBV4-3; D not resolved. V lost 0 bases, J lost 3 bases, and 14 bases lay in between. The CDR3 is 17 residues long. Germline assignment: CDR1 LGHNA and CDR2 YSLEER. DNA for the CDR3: TGCGCCAGCAGCCAAGATCAATGGCTCCGTGCTAATGAAAAACTGTTTTTT. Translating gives CASSQDQWLRANEKLFF.

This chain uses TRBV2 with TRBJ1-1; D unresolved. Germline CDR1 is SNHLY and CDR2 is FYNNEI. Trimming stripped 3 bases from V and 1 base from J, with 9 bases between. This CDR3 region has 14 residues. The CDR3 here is CASSDFPGNTEAFF. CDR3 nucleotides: TGTGCCAGCAGTGACTTTCCCGGGAACACTGAAGCTTTCTTT.

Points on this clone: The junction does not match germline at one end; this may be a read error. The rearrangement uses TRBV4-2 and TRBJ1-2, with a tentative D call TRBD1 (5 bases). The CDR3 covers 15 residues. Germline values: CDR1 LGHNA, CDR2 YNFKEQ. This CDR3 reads CASSHPQRGNHGYTF. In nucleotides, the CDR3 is TGTGCCAGCAGCCATCCTCAGAGGGGTAACCATGGCTACACCTTC.

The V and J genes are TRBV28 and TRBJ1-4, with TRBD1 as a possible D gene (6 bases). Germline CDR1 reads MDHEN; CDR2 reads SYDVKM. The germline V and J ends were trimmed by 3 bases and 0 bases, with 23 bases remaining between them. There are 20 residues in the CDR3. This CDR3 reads CASSLLLIRDTDPTNEKLFF. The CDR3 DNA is TGTGCCAGCAGTTTGTTATTGATCCGGGACACAGATCCAACTAATGAAAAACTGTTTTTT.